Presented here are 18 T cell receptor beta chains from one specimen sequenced in a study of shared T cell receptors in the human thymus. The data were produced by immunoSEQ multiplex PCR, yet TCRdb's version contains in-frame clones alone and is incomplete. The data show roughly 560,000 clones, with 75% to 85% seen just once and around 0.012% held by the top ten. The same data also went into a second study, on human thymus T cells.

The sequenced sample consisted of thymocytes. These receptors originate from a boy under three years old with a congenital heart defect.

This chain joins TRBV7-2 and TRBJ1-2; D gene ambiguous. Germline values: CDR1 SGHTA, CDR2 FQGNSA. V was cut by 6 bases and J by 0 bases, with 23 bases left in between. CDR3 length equals 18 residues. The CDR3 reads CASSIEMSEEIANYGYTF. The CDR3 nucleotides are TGTGCCAGCAGTATAGAGATGAGTGAGGAGATCGCTAACTATGGCTACACCTTC.

This clone turned up a few times. The chain couples TRBV28 to TRBJ1-3, with 11 bases aligning to TRBD1. With V trimmed by 6 bases and J by 7 bases, 17 bases remained unmatched. The CDR3 totals 18 residues. From germline, CDR1 is MDHEN and CDR2 SYDVKM. The DNA of the CDR3 is TGTGCCAGCAGCCCCCGACGGGACAGGGGGTCAGGTCGGAACACCATATATTTT. Translated, it gives CASSPRRDRGSGRNTIYF.

J is TRBJ2-3 and V is TRBV2; 12 bases fit TRBD2. This CDR3 is 16 amino acids long. Germline V gene sequence: CDR1 SNHLY, CDR2 FYNNEI. J gave up 2 bases and V 6 bases, and 6 bases lay outside the gene matches. In DNA form, the CDR3 reads TGTGCCAGCAGGAATGGACTAGCGGGATCCACAGATACGCAGTATTTT. This encodes CASRNGLAGSTDTQYF.

This chain joins TRBV10-2 and TRBJ2-7, with D unresolved. The CDR3 covers 12 residues. CDR1 is WSHSY and CDR2 is SAAADI in the germline V gene. Trimming cost V 8 bases and J 3 bases, with 11 bases left between them. CDR3 sequence reads: CASRVRSYEQYF. DNA of the CDR3: TGCGCCAGCCGAGTGAGGAGCTACGAGCAGTACTTC.

The J gene is TRBJ1-3, the V gene TRBV11-3; 10 bases map to TRBD1. The trim removed 5 bases at V and 4 bases at J, leaving 8 bases unmatched. The CDR3 loop spans 16 amino acids. The V gene's germline CDR1 is SGHNT and CDR2 YENEEA. As DNA, the CDR3 is TGTGCCAGCAGCGACCGACAGGGGGCGCTGGGAAACACCATATATTTT. Translated, it gives CASSDRQGALGNTIYF.

The J gene is TRBJ2-7, the V gene TRBV5-1; the D gene is possibly TRBD1 (6 bases). Deletions cut 0 bases from V and 1 base from J, with 14 bases between. Germline V CDR1 and CDR2: SGHRS, YFSETQ. The CDR3 runs to 16 residues. CDR3 DNA: TGCGCCAGCAGCTTGGTAGTCCAGGGGCCTTCCTACGAGCAGTACTTC. Translation gives CASSLVVQGPSYEQYF.

The genes are TRBV30 and TRBJ2-7, with a weak D call TRBD1 (6 bases). The CDR3 runs to 13 residues. Trimming removed 8 bases from V and 2 bases from J, with 16 bases in between. Looked up from germline, CDR1 is GTSNPN and CDR2 is SVGIG (reference sequence). CDR3 protein: CALRGKGAYEQYF. The CDR3 DNA reads TGTGCCCTGAGGGGGAAGGGAGCCTACGAGCAGTACTTC.

This chain joins TRBV5-6 and TRBJ2-1; TRBD1 aligns across 9 bases. CDR3 length: 15 amino acids. Trimming at V came to 0 bases and at J to 8 bases, leaving 6 bases not matched to a gene. Per the germline V gene, CDR1 is SGHDT and CDR2 is YYEEEE. CDR3 region: CASSLVGTGNHEQFF. CDR3 nucleotide sequence: TGTGCCAGCAGCTTGGTAGGGACAGGGAACCATGAGCAGTTCTTC.

This rearrangement joins TRBV6-5 to TRBJ2-1; 9 positions agree with TRBD2. Looked up from germline, CDR1 is MNHEY and CDR2 is SVGAGI. The CDR3 extends over 16 amino acids. V gave up 2 bases and J gave up 7 bases; unmatched junction bases: 9. The CDR3 protein is CASSYDFSGSSNEQFF. CDR3 in DNA: TGTGCCAGCAGTTACGATTTTAGCGGGAGCTCGAATGAGCAGTTCTTC.

This chain uses TRBV2 with TRBJ2-3; TRBD1 aligns across 9 bases. The J segment lost 6 bases and the V segment lost 5 bases, leaving 9 bases of the junction unmatched. The CDR3 is 15 amino acids. CDR1 is SNHLY, CDR2 FYNNEI, per germline. CDR3 loop: CASSRTGGAADTQYF. CDR3 DNA sequence: TGTGCCAGCAGTCGAACAGGGGGCGCGGCGGATACGCAGTATTTT.

The chain carries TRBV7-2 and TRBJ2-3; 8 bases agree with TRBD1. Germline trimming cut 4 bases from V and 2 bases from J; bases unmatched to any gene: 5. The germline V gene encodes CDR1 SGHTA and CDR2 FQGNSA. This CDR3 comprises 15 residues. The CDR3 reads CASSCRDRFTDTQYF. The CDR3 bases are TGTGCCAGCAGCTGCCGGGACAGGTTCACAGATACGCAGTATTTT.

Written as DNA, the CDR3 is TGTGCCAGCAGCTCCCCCGGGACTAGCTTCAATGAGCAGTTCTTC. Its translation: CASSSPGTSFNEQFF. This chain connects TRBV7-2 to TRBJ2-1, with 9 nucleotides matching TRBD2. Germline values: CDR1 SGHTA, CDR2 FQGNSA. CDR3 length: 15 amino acids. Trimming removed 4 bases from V and 6 bases from J; junction bases left unmatched: 7.

This clone appeared a single time. The chain uses TRBV4-1 and TRBJ2-1; 11 bases line up with TRBD2. V shed 4 bases and J 8 bases; nucleotides not matched to a gene: 13. Germline V gene lookup returns CDR1 MGHRA and CDR2 YSYEKL. The length of the CDR3 is 17 residues. The CDR3 coding sequence is TGCGCCAGCAGCCTTGGGTGGGGACTAGCGGCCCAGGATGAGCAGTTCTTC. This sequence encodes CASSLGWGLAAQDEQFF.

V usage is TRBV5-6 and J usage is TRBJ2-3; 7 positions agree with TRBD1. CDR1 is SGHDT and CDR2 is YYEEEE in the germline V gene. This CDR3 has 15 residues. Trimming at V came to 4 bases and at J to 4 bases, leaving 9 bases not matched to a gene. DNA for the CDR3: TGTGCCAGCAGCCATGACAGGGCGAAGGCAGATACGCAGTATTTT. Protein sequence: CASSHDRAKADTQYF.

The gene calls are TRBV28 and TRBJ2-3; TRBD2 matches at 7 bases. Germline CDR1 reads MDHEN; CDR2 reads SYDVKM. The CDR3 sequence is 14 residues long. Germline trimming cut 8 bases from V and 3 bases from J; bases unmatched to any gene: 8. Here the CDR3 DNA reads TGTGCCAGCGATCGTGGGGAGGGAACAGATACGCAGTATTTT. Translation: CASDRGEGTDTQYF. The variable domain in full, with the rest retrieved from reference TRBV28 and TRBJ2-3, is DVKVTQSSRYLVKRTGEKVFLECVQDMDHENMFWYRQDPGLGLRLIYFSYDVKMKEKGDIPEGYSVSREKKERFSLILESASTNQTSMYLCASDRGEGTDTQYFGPGTRLTVL.

In the case of this clone: The junction departs from germline at one end; a sequencing error may be responsible. The chain has TRBV7-2 and TRBJ1-2; 9 bases are a match to TRBD1. Germline CDR1 reads SGHTA; CDR2 reads FQGNSA. This CDR3 is 14 amino acids long. The CDR3 DNA is TGTGCCAGCAGCGTAGGGACAGGGAACTGTGGCTACACCTTC. It yields the protein CASSVGTGNCGYTF.

This rearrangement joins TRBV6-4 to TRBJ2-5; 8 bases are shared with TRBD1. Germline CDR1 MRHNA, CDR2 SNTAGT. V was clipped by 4 bases and J by 5 bases; unmatched bases: 12. The CDR3 covers 16 residues. The CDR3 spells CASSGRGPKGSETQYF. The CDR3 bases are TGTGCCAGCAGTGGCAGGGGGCCGAAGGGTTCGGAGACCCAGTACTTC.

The chain recombines TRBV28 with TRBJ2-5; 11 positions match TRBD2. V was pared by 5 bases and J by 2 bases, with 19 bases of the junction left unmatched. Germline CDR1 is MDHEN and CDR2 is SYDVKM. The CDR3 spans 20 residues. For the CDR3, the DNA is TGTGCCAGCAGTCTTATACAGGGGAGTCTAGCGGGAGGAATTCAAGAGACCCAGTACTTC. It encodes CASSLIQGSLAGGIQETQYF.